The 21 T cell receptor beta chains below were found in one sample sequenced in a study of cytomegalovirus exposure and HLA in healthy donors. 13 Jbeta primers and 60 Vbeta primers were used for the PCR. Using immunoSEQ multiplex PCR, the repertoire was profiled, and TCRdb retains in-frame clones only, with some absent. The data contain some 150,000 clones, about 80% of them singletons. Sequenced: PBMCs. The receptors come from a man aged 30 to 45 in good health and CMV-seropositive.

As for this clone: A read error may account for a junction end that differs from germline. The chain is built from TRBV6-5 and TRBJ2-3, with 8 bases fitting TRBD1. The CDR3 spans 13 residues. CDR1 MNHEY and CDR2 SVGAGI come from the germline V gene. CDR3 coding DNA: TGTTCCAGCAGTCCCGGGACAGGTAGCACGCAGTATTTT. Translation gives CSSSPGTGSTQYF.

The chain combines TRBV12-5 with TRBJ2-3, with TRBD1 as a possible D gene (5 bases). The CDR3 consists of 15 residues. Trimming pared 5 bases from V and 0 bases from J, leaving 12 bases between. Germline CDR1 is LGHNT and CDR2 is FRNRAP. The CDR3 region is CASGRKGPSTDTQYF. CDR3 sequence (DNA): TGTGCTAGTGGTCGGAAGGGGCCGAGCACAGATACGCAGTATTTT.

This chain connects TRBV5-6 to TRBJ2-3; the match to TRBD1 covers 9 bases. The V gene end was trimmed by 4 bases and the J gene end by 1 base; junction bases not matched to a gene: 4. The CDR3 loop spans 15 amino acids. CDR1 and CDR2 from the germline V gene are SGHDT and YYEEEE. In DNA form, the CDR3 reads TGTGCCAGCAGCCCCCGGACAGGGGGCACAGATACGCAGTATTTT. As protein: CASSPRTGGTDTQYF.

V and J are TRBV6-1 and TRBJ1-5, with TRBD1 as a possible D gene (5 bases). Per the germline V gene, CDR1 is MNHNS and CDR2 is SASEGT. This CDR3 region has 14 residues. Trimming took 1 base from V and 4 from J, leaving 8 bases between them. CDR3 in amino acids: CASSEVQGNQPQHF. CDR3 nucleotide sequence: TGTGCCAGCAGTGAAGTGCAGGGAAATCAGCCCCAGCATTTT.

This rearrangement joins TRBV7-6 to TRBJ1-1, with TRBD1 matching over 10 bases. The ends lost 5 bases at V and 5 bases at J; junction bases unmatched: 5. CDR1 is SGHVS, CDR2 FNYEAQ, per germline. CDR3 length: 14 residues. The CDR3 here is CASSPGQGTTEAFF. CDR3 bases: TGTGCCAGCAGCCCGGGACAGGGGACGACTGAAGCTTTCTTT.

J is TRBJ2-3 and V is TRBV5-6; 9 bases agree with TRBD2. The CDR3 consists of 13 residues. Germline CDR1 SGHDT, CDR2 YYEEEE. The V segment lost 3 bases and the J segment 5 bases; nucleotides outside the gene matches: 1. The CDR3 DNA reads TGTGCCAGCAGCTGGACTAGCGAAGATACGCAGTATTTT. It is translated as CASSWTSEDTQYF.

Details on this clone: Sequence at one end of the junction differs from germline and may be a read error. The rearrangement joins TRBV7-2 to TRBJ2-1, with TRBD2 identical over 11 bases. Germline values: CDR1 SGHTA, CDR2 FQGNSA. This CDR3 has 16 amino acids. CDR3 DNA sequence: TGTGCCAGCAGCGTAGCCCTCGGACTAGCGGGCAATGAGCAGTTCTTC. Translating it yields CASSVALGLAGNEQFF.

The chain recombines TRBV29-1 with TRBJ2-7; tentatively, D is TRBD1 (6 bases). Looked up from germline, CDR1 is SQVTM and CDR2 is ANQGSEA. The CDR3 length is 15 residues. The V end was cut by 2 bases, the J end by 5 bases, with 19 bases between. The CDR3 protein is CSVEWRRGKENEQYF. Here the CDR3 DNA reads TGCAGCGTTGAATGGCGCAGGGGTAAGGAAAACGAGCAGTACTTC.

The chain joins TRBV28 to TRBJ2-1, with 9 bases aligning to TRBD2. This CDR3 region has 18 residues. Germline V gene lookup returns CDR1 MDHEN and CDR2 SYDVKM. Unmatched junction bases numbered 13, after V lost 3 bases and J lost 4 bases. The chain's CDR3 is CASSFLGEAGGVYNEQFF. The CDR3 DNA sequence: TGTGCCAGCAGTTTTCTCGGGGAAGCGGGAGGTGTATACAATGAGCAGTTCTTC.

This chain joins TRBV4-2 and TRBJ2-3, with a possible D match to TRBD2 (6 bases). V lost 4 bases and J 5 bases, leaving 19 bases between the germline ends. Germline assignment: CDR1 LGHNA and CDR2 YNFKEQ. The CDR3 is 16 residues long. The CDR3 coding sequence is TGTGCCAGCAGCCCCGGCTCAACGGGAGAAATAGATACGCAGTATTTT. Residues: CASSPGSTGEIDTQYF.

The chain employs TRBV4-1 and TRBJ2-7, with 9 positions matching TRBD1. In germline, CDR1 is MGHRA, CDR2 YSYEKL. The CDR3 is 16 residues long. With V trimmed by 4 bases and J by 3 bases, 10 bases remained unmatched. The CDR3 nucleotides read TGCGCCAGCAGCCTAAGAACGGGACAGGGCTTCTACGAGCAGTACTTC. Translating gives CASSLRTGQGFYEQYF.

This clone was observed a handful of times. The chain combines TRBV30 with TRBJ1-5; 9 bases match TRBD1. V gave up 3 bases and J gave up 3 bases; unmatched junction bases: 6. Germline V gives CDR1 GTSNPN, CDR2 SVGIG (reference sequence). This CDR3 is 15 amino acids long. CDR3 DNA: TGTGCCTGGAGCGCCGGGACAGGGTCCAATCAGCCCCAGCATTTT. Amino acids: CAWSAGTGSNQPQHF. The whole variable domain, remainder taken from reference TRBV30 and TRBJ1-5, is SQTIHQWPATLVQPVGSPLSLECTVEGTSNPNLYWYRQAAGRGLQLLFYSVGIGQISSEVPQNLSASRPQDRQFILSSKKLLLSDSGFYLCAWSAGTGSNQPQHFGDGTRLSIL.

The chain has TRBV11-1 and TRBJ1-4; D not certain. This CDR3 region has 14 residues. Trimming pared 2 bases from V and 5 bases from J, leaving 9 bases between. Germline V CDR1 and CDR2: SGHAT, FQDESV (reference sequence). Here the CDR3 reads CASSLLGGNEKLFF. The CDR3 nucleotides are TGTGCCAGCAGCTTACTTGGAGGGAATGAAAAACTGTTTTTT.

The genes are TRBV6-5 and TRBJ1-2; no clear D. This CDR3 is built from 13 residues. V gave up 5 bases and J gave up 2 bases, with 9 bases separating them. From germline, CDR1 is MNHEY and CDR2 SVGAGI. The CDR3 protein is CASSEQANYGYTF. DNA for the CDR3: TGTGCCAGCAGTGAGCAGGCCAACTATGGCTACACCTTC.

The CDR3 DNA follows: TGTGCCAGCGATGCGGCGGGAGCCTACGAGCAGTACTTC. Protein sequence: CASDAAGAYEQYF. The chain joins TRBV6-1 to TRBJ2-7, with TRBD2 matching over 7 bases. V lost 8 bases to trimming and J lost 2 bases; unmatched junction nucleotides: 6. CDR3 length equals 13 residues. Germline CDR1 MNHNS, CDR2 SASEGT.

V and J are TRBV4-2 and TRBJ2-1; no definite D call. Between the trimmed V and J ends, which lost 4 bases and 7 bases, there was a span of 11 bases. The CDR3 has 13 residues. Germline V gene sequence: CDR1 LGHNA, CDR2 YNFKEQ. The CDR3 reads CASSRQTGNEQFF. CDR3 nucleotides: TGTGCCAGCAGCCGTCAGACTGGTAATGAGCAGTTCTTC.

The chain uses TRBV5-4 and TRBJ2-5; TRBD2 matches at 10 bases. CDR1 SGHNT and CDR2 YYREEE come from the germline V gene (reference sequence). There are 17 residues in the CDR3. J gave up 4 bases and V 3 bases, and 12 bases lay outside the gene matches. The CDR3 sequence is CASSSPGLAGGGETQYF. The CDR3 bases are TGTGCCAGCAGCTCTCCGGGTTTAGCGGGAGGTGGAGAGACCCAGTACTTC.

This clone showed up just a few times. The V call is TRBV19, the J call TRBJ2-3, with no clear D. CDR1 is LNHDA, CDR2 SQIVND, per germline (reference sequence). The CDR3 is made up of 13 amino acids. V lost 1 base to trimming and J lost 5 bases, with 7 bases between them. The CDR3 region has the DNA TGTGCCAGTAGTATAGGGCCGATAGATACGCAGTATTTT. This translates into CASSIGPIDTQYF.

The V and J genes are TRBV28 and TRBJ2-4; TRBD2 matches at 9 bases. V shed 3 bases and J 7 bases; nucleotides not matched to a gene: 7. This CDR3 has 15 residues. Germline assignment: CDR1 MDHEN and CDR2 SYDVKM. CDR3 residues: CASSFGAGGVNIQYF. The CDR3 DNA reads as TGTGCCAGCAGTTTCGGAGCGGGAGGCGTTAACATTCAGTACTTC.

The CDR3 spells CASSQNRGGQPQHF. The CDR3 nucleotides read TGTGCCAGCAGCCAGAACAGGGGAGGTCAGCCCCAGCATTTT. The rearrangement uses TRBV7-2 and TRBJ1-5; TRBD1 matches 7 bases. The V gene end was trimmed by 5 bases and the J gene end by 6 bases; junction bases not matched to a gene: 7. CDR1 and CDR2 (germline): SGHTA, FQGNSA. CDR3 length equals 14 residues.

J is TRBJ2-1 and V is TRBV15; TRBD2 agrees at 7 bases. V dropped 5 bases and J dropped 0; count of bases not matched to a gene: 7. CDR3 length equals 16 residues. CDR1 is LNHNV and CDR2 is YYDKDF in the germline V gene (reference sequence). The DNA for the CDR3 is TGTGCCACCAGCTTAGGTGGGAGGGGCTCCTACAATGAGCAGTTCTTC. Translation: CATSLGGRGSYNEQFF.